This paragraph covers one T cell receptor (beta chain) sequence. This entry is derived from a study of blood T cell repertoires in COVID-19. Study background: T cells, B-cell-depleted T cells, or PBMCs provided the cDNA or gDNA that served as material.

As handled by the study authors: Reference gene primer amplification yielded estimated nucleated cell counts. Clones were read by immunoSEQ multiplex PCR, and TCRdb kept only the in-frame ones, dropping some. The D gene and trimming were derived from the DNA, and the V and J assignments and clone size from that table. The sample records 330,000 or so clones, around 90% being singletons. Looked up from germline, CDR1 is SGHTS and CDR2 is YDEGEE. There are 12 residues in the CDR3. The ends were cut back, 1 base at V and 6 bases at J, with 8 bases in the middle. Allocation to cohorts depended on clinical history reported by the participants. Before being deemed recovered, Cohort 3 donors had two negative PCRs, clearance, or symptom resolution.

This chain connects TRBV5-8 to TRBJ2-7; D gene unclear. Sequencing used PBMCs or T cells enriched from blood (not recorded which). The sequence was obtained from a man under 40 who had recovered from COVID-19. The CDR3 region has the DNA TGTGCCAGCAGCTTGATCTCCCCCGAGCAGTACTTC. It yields the protein CASSLISPEQYF.